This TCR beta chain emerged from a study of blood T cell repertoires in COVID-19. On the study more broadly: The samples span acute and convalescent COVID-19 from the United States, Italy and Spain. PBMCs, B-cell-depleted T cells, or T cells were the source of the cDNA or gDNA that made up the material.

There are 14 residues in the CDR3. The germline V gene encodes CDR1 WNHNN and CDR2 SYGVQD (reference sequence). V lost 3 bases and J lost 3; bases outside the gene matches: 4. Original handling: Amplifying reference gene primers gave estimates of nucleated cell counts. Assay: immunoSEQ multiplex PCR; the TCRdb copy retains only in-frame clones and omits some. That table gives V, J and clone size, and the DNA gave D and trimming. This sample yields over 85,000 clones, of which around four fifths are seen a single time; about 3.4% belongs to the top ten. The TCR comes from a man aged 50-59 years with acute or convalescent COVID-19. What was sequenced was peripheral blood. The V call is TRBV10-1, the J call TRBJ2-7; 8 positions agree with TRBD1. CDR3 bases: TGCGCCAGCAGTGACGGACAGGGAGTCTACGAGCAGTACTTC. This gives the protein CASSDGQGVYEQYF.